The rows below give T cell receptor beta chains drawn from one sample of a study of blood T cells in healthy people across ages. TCRdb re-analysed the 5' RACE reads in MiXCR, keeping a single row per CDR3 protein. In the table there are 500,000 to 650,000 distinct CDR3 sequences, about 27% of which are singletons. The data were also submitted as part of a second study, on T cells of mothers and their children.

What was sequenced was blood. All receptors come from a boy under 10 years old in good health. CDR3s include the opening cysteine and the closing phenylalanine or tryptophan. A D gene is named only where the DNA matches it firmly. A clone size is listed for some rows: how often the clone was seen (once, few, many), or a class if it is expanded.

V gene	CDR3 length	D gene	clone size	J gene	CDR3 DNA	CDR3 protein
TRBV10-2	14	-	few	TRBJ2-5	TGCGCCAGCAGTGTATCTTCGGGGCAAGAGACCCAGTACTTC	CASSVSSGQETQYF
TRBV3-1	15	TRBD2	-	TRBJ2-2	TGTGCCAGCAGCCAAGGGGCGGGGGTCACCGGGGAGCTGTTTTTT	CASSQGAGVTGELFF
TRBV9	15	-	-	TRBJ2-5	TGTGCCAGCAGCGTAGATCCAGGGGATGCCGAGACCCAGTACTTC	CASSVDPGDAETQYF
TRBV5-1	15	TRBD1	-	TRBJ2-2	TGCGCCAGCAGCTGGGACAGGGGAAGCACCGGGGAGCTGTTTTTT	CASSWDRGSTGELFF
TRBV30	15	TRBD2	-	TRBJ2-1	TGTGCCTGGAGTGTTTGGGGGGGGGCCTACAATGAGCAGTTCTTC	CAWSVWGGAYNEQFF
TRBV29-1	14	-	few	TRBJ2-2	TGCAGCGTTAGCGGCCAGACTTACACCGGGGAGCTGTTTTTT	CSVSGQTYTGELFF
TRBV19	15	-	once	TRBJ2-1	TGTGCCAGTAGTATACGGAGGGGAGGTAACAATGAGCAGTTCTTC	CASSIRRGGNNEQFF
TRBV2	15	-	-	TRBJ1-5	TGTGCCAGCAGTGAAGTTACAGGGAATCATCAGCCCCAGCATTTT	CASSEVTGNHQPQHF
TRBV5-1	16	-	few	TRBJ1-1	TGCGCCAGCAGCTTGGAGGGTTTGGGCATGAACACTGAAGCTTTCTTT	CASSLEGLGMNTEAFF
TRBV13	16	TRBD1	few	TRBJ2-7	TGTGCCAGCAGCAAGACCTCCGGGACAGGGGACTACGAGCAGTACTTC	CASSKTSGTGDYEQYF
TRBV6-2/TRBV6-3	16	-	few	TRBJ2-1	TGTGCCAGCACCTTTTTATTGGGAAGCGCCTACAATGAGCAGTTCTTC	CASTFLLGSAYNEQFF
TRBV11-2	15	TRBD1	-	TRBJ2-1	TGTGCCAGCAGCTCCAAAACGGACTCGCCAGGGGGGCAGTTCTTC	CASSSKTDSPGGQFF
TRBV7-2	12	-	many	TRBJ2-3	TGTGCCAGCAGCTTAAACTCAGATACGCAGTATTTT	CASSLNSDTQYF
TRBV10-3	17	TRBD2	-	TRBJ2-2	TGTGCCATCAGGCGGACTAGCGGTCCCGGGGGCACCGGGGAGCTGTTTTTT	CAIRRTSGPGGTGELFF
TRBV7-2	14	-	few	TRBJ2-1	TGTGCCAGCAGCTTAGTGGGGTCGAGGAATGAGCAGTTCTTC	CASSLVGSRNEQFF
TRBV20-1	15	-	-	TRBJ2-7	TGCAGTGCTAGAGATTTGCGGACACCGCACTACGAGCAGTACTTC	CSARDLRTPHYEQYF
TRBV7-2	18	-	few	TRBJ1-2	TGTGCCAGCAGGCCCCCATCTACAGTGATTCTAGCTAACTATGGCTACACCTTC	CASRPPSTVILANYGYTF
TRBV25-1	14	-	few	TRBJ2-7	TGTGCCAGCAGTGTCGGGGCCTCGGGTTACGAGCAGTACTTC	CASSVGASGYEQYF
TRBV3-1	15	-	-	TRBJ2-1	TGTGCCAGCAGCCAAGCATCCTTTGGATCCAATGAGCAGTTCTTC	CASSQASFGSNEQFF